A selection of T cell receptor beta chains follows, all from one sample in a study of control samples from healthy donors and cancer patients. The method was immunoSEQ multiplex PCR; TCRdb's version includes in-frame clones alone and lacks a portion of them. The sample holds 260,000 or so clones; more than 65% are singletons and the top ten take approximately 12%. The sequenced sample was PBMCs. The origin of the receptors is a woman between 55 and 75 years old with lung cancer. The CDR3 runs from the conserved cysteine through the conserved F or W. Each record gives: J gene, V gene, D gene, CDR3 protein. D genes are given only for firm matches.

>TRBJ1-2|TRBV18|NA
CASSPQGIHGYTF
>TRBJ1-4|TRBV28|NA
CASSWTARNEKLFF
>TRBJ1-5|TRBV30|NA
CAWSTAGMRQPQHF
>TRBJ1-4|TRBV6-2/TRBV6-3|NA
CASSFSMREKLFF
>TRBJ2-5|TRBV6-5|NA
CASSYSGETQYF
>TRBJ1-5|TRBV19|NA
CASSTTDSQNQPQHF
>TRBJ1-6|TRBV5-1|NA
CASSLGQGNSPLHF
>TRBJ2-1|TRBV25-1|TRBD2
CASSRASGRSYNEQFF
>TRBJ2-3|TRBV29-1|NA
CSVGVGHGATDTQYF
>TRBJ1-2|TRBV5-6|NA
CASSGTTPGIPGGYTF
>TRBJ1-3|TRBV18|NA
CASSPGPENTIYF
>TRBJ2-1|TRBV4-1|NA
CASSPTLAAPYNEQFF
>TRBJ2-1|TRBV28|NA
CASSPTSSYNEQFF
>TRBJ2-1|TRBV5-6|NA
CASMAPTLSYNEQFF
>TRBJ1-1|TRBV28|TRBD1
CASSLSGQGGTEAFF
>TRBJ1-2|TRBV3-1/TRBV3-2|NA
CASSDLDGTNYGYTF
>TRBJ1-5|TRBV6-5|NA
CASSRQDYSNQPQHF
>TRBJ2-2|TRBV28|NA
CASTFPNTGELFF
>TRBJ2-3|TRBV10-1|NA
CASSESRTPTDTQYF
>TRBJ1-5|TRBV19|NA
CASSIQMNAGPQHF
>TRBJ1-2|TRBV3-1/TRBV3-2|NA
CASSGTGTGYTF
>TRBJ1-5|TRBV9|NA
CASSVTGKANQPQHF
>TRBJ1-1|TRBV28|NA
CASSSMILVTEAFF
>TRBJ2-5|TRBV5-1|NA
CASSLEGGVETQYF
>TRBJ2-3|TRBV6-5|TRBD1
CASMRTGRSDTQYF
>TRBJ2-2|TRBV30|TRBD2
CAWSVWGGSLGAGELFF
>TRBJ2-6|TRBV2|TRBD1
CASSRPGQGASGANVLTF
>TRBJ2-1|TRBV12-3/TRBV12-4|NA
CASREGSHNEQFF
>TRBJ1-3|TRBV27|NA
CASRRGSGNTIYF
>TRBJ2-7|TRBV7-8|TRBD2
CASSLGAGGTYEQYF
>TRBJ1-4|TRBV13|NA
CASSLERGATNEKLFF
>TRBJ1-5|TRBV30|NA
CAWSVYPQVENQPQHF
>TRBJ2-7|TRBV2|TRBD2
CASHPRTSGYEQYF
>TRBJ1-2|TRBV6-5|TRBD1
CASRGTGVLDGYTF
>TRBJ2-7|TRBV5-6|NA
CASSFGRHEQYF
>TRBJ2-4|TRBV7-9|NA
CASSLGGGPGIGIQYF
>TRBJ1-5|TRBV7-9|NA
CASSPPGVSNQPQHF
>TRBJ2-1|TRBV15|TRBD2
CATSRELASGLNEQFF
>TRBJ2-1|TRBV5-1|NA
CASSLGRDRGEQFF
>TRBJ1-4|TRBV6-6|TRBD1
CASKWTGTNEKLFF
>TRBJ1-1|TRBV7-3|TRBD1
CASSLQGGGTEAFF
>TRBJ2-4|TRBV28|TRBD2
CASSLGGSGMLNIQYF
>TRBJ2-2|TRBV27|TRBD2
CASSLWLAGGGELFF
>TRBJ2-1|TRBV6-5|TRBD2
CASSTGGAGANEQFF
>TRBJ2-7|TRBV27|TRBD2
CASSFGLAVVFGEQYF
>TRBJ2-1|TRBV10-1|TRBD2
CASSETRLASGHNEQFF
>TRBJ1-5|TRBV6-5|TRBD1
CASSVTGGNQPQHF
>TRBJ2-2|TRBV6-6|NA
CASSANTGELFF
>TRBJ2-1|TRBV7-3|NA
CASSLSGGTSYNEQFF
>TRBJ2-7|TRBV12-3/TRBV12-4|NA
CASRRQVSYEQYF
>TRBJ1-1|TRBV12-3/TRBV12-4|NA
CASIDGMNTEAFF
>TRBJ2-1|TRBV11-2|TRBD1
CASSTQPGQGMGEQFF
>TRBJ2-7|TRBV7-3|NA
CASSSGTDYEQYF
>TRBJ1-2|TRBV14|NA
CASSPNEGNGYTF